This T cell receptor (beta chain) was retrieved from a study of cytomegalovirus exposure and HLA in healthy donors (TCRdb year 2017). About the full investigation: In an earlier analysis of several hundred of the donors, under 300 Gb of sequence data and 117 million unique TCR beta sequences from 150 million to 200 million T cells were reported. An early release that covered some 640 HLA-typed donors contained 250 to 350 gigabases of sequencing data and 75 million to 100 million unique TCR sequences. Of the roughly 400 genotyped donors, 75% to 85% were placed in the genetic ancestry cluster associated with self-reported Caucasian donors. The aim of the study was to test whether cataloging public T cell receptors could identify signatures of past pathogen exposure. The study profiled the T cell repertoires of hundreds of subjects by immunosequencing and related them to cytomegalovirus serostatus. In addition to the first cohort of roughly 700 subjects, a separate validation cohort of some 120 different subjects was used. High-throughput TCR immunosequencing, statistical association of individual TCRs with disease status, and machine learning were combined to predict cytomegalovirus infection status. A later analysis re-analyzed previously published TCR beta repertoires from 666 donors and added high-resolution HLA genotyping to study TCR occurrence patterns. The later analysis used no new phenotypic data to find candidate immune exposures, relying instead on TCR beta sequences and their occurrence across donors. An earlier analysis of a few hundred of the donors applied high-throughput TCR beta sequencing to assess whether each TCR beta V gene segment acted as functional or pseudogenic. Donor age, sex, ethnicity and CMV serostatus were compiled alongside the repertoire data. In a later genetic analysis, genome-wide SNP genotypes for about 65% of the roughly 700 donors were used, and that subset was treated as a discovery cohort. Every repertoire in the discovery cohort had been generated on one and the same sequencing platform. HLA typing covered class I and class II loci at four-digit resolution. The number of donors typed differed by locus, with roughly 620-630 for A, B, C, DRB1 and DQB1, about 500 for DQA1, 606 for DPA1, and about 450 for DPB1. Roughly 5 DR-DQ haplotypes were handled as single units for association and clustering, since linkage in the cohort was strong. Among some 410 genotyped donors of the cohort, an average of approximately 240,000 unique TCR beta nucleotide sequences were sequenced per donor, about a sixth of them non-productive.

Libraries were made using the immunoSEQ multiplex PCR assay. For the multiplex PCR, a mixture combining 60 forward primers for TCR Vbeta segments and 13 reverse primers for TCR Jbeta segments was used. The CDR3 region of rearranged TCR beta genes was amplified from genomic DNA by a multiplex PCR assay. The amplified TCR beta libraries were sequenced on the Illumina HiSeq System as 87-base-pair reads. The original methods were these. A later analysis counted about 80 million unique TCR beta chains across the 666 repertoires, and 9 million to 14 million of these chains were shared by at least two donors. A nearest-neighbor algorithm error-corrected the raw reads and collapsed the reads into unique sequences, merging closely related sequences to remove PCR and sequencing errors. CDR3 sequences were aligned to IMGT reference sequences to assign V, D and J gene segments. For a sequence to be retained, at least a six-nucleotide match to both a V gene segment and a J gene segment was required. Rearrangements were called productive when the CDR3 lacked stop codons and stayed in frame with V and J; all others were non-productive. Following IMGT convention, CDR3 was defined as the stretch from the second conserved V-encoded cysteine to the conserved J-encoded phenylalanine. In an earlier analysis of some 550 of the donors, sequences lacking an unambiguous match to a single V gene segment were excluded. An earlier analysis of 450 to 650 of the donors called V segments functional above 56.7% productive rearrangements and segregating when the between-donor standard deviation exceeded 5%. A statistical classification framework was built to diagnose cytomegalovirus status from the catalog of TCR beta chain sequences. V and J gene assignment, in a later analysis, came from comparing TCR nucleotide sequences with IMGT/GENE-DB human TR gene sequences. A later analysis assigned CDR3 sequences and most-parsimonious VDJ recombination scenarios with the TCRdist pipeline. A later analysis defined each TCR beta chain by its CDR3 amino acid sequence plus V-gene family, and excluded reads lacking a unique V-gene family. A later analysis removed 592 highly shared, low-generation-probability nucleotide sequences to deal with suspected cross-contamination and a sequencing artifact. In a later analysis, a clonal expansion index for each public chain was calculated from normalized within-repertoire ranks of inferred template counts. A later analysis computed generation probabilities with a VDJ recombination model fitted to out-of-frame rearrangements, and checked the results against IGoR. Hypergeometric tests were used in a later analysis to score TCR-TCR, TCR-HLA and TCR-CMV co-occurrence, with a repertoire-size bias correction applied to the TCR pairs. False discovery rates were estimated in a later analysis by permuting HLA or CMV assignments 20 times. In a later analysis, co-occurring TCRs were grouped using DBSCAN, with TCRdist sequence similarity added in when clustering inside HLA-allele-positive subsets. Repertoires with fewer than 30,000 or more than 120,000 public chains were left out of co-occurrence clustering, as were a few repertoires with anomalous nucleotide sharing. Drawn from immuneACCESS, this table holds only the in-frame rearrangements with V and J called that TCRdb kept. Clones are partly lost; checked studies trace under half to an unresolved V gene and leave the rest unexplained. Clone size and V and J calls were adopted from that table, with D and trimming inferred from the DNA. For this sample there are 95,000 to 150,000 clones; around 73% appear just once. Under 13% of the sample rests with the top ten.

CDR1 SGDLS and CDR2 YYNGEE are derived from the germline V gene. Its CDR3 holds 18 amino acids, cysteine through phenylalanine. Kept here is only the CDR3 DNA, which spans 54 bases and is read in frame from base 1. Clipping removes 0 bases from V and 2 bases from J, with 7 as the unmatched junction base count. The cohort comprised fewer than 700 healthy bone marrow donors. All cohort members were sampled while nominally healthy, although unrecorded immune exposures were likely present. The donor tested CMV seropositive, placing the donor among the 289 seropositive members of the cohort. Every donor gave a peripheral blood sample, and the peripheral blood mononuclear cells from that sample were used for TCR beta sequencing. Genomic DNA extraction from the blood cell samples was performed with the Qiagen DNeasy Blood Extraction Kit. On the study overall, not on this receptor specifically: In a later analysis, TCR association rates were found to vary across HLA loci, with the most associated TCRs seen for DRB1 alleles and the fewest for HLA-C alleles. A later analysis reported that several top co-occurrence clusters appeared linked to parvovirus B19, influenza, CMV and Epstein-Barr virus. In vitro tests confirmed that a few of the cytomegalovirus-associated TCR beta chains recognize cytomegalovirus antigens. Specific HLA alleles were associated with roughly 16,000 TCR beta sequences at a false discovery rate of 0.05 in a later analysis. Some IMGT-functional V segments, including TRBV6-2 and TRBV6-3, could not be told apart with the 87-base-pair reads, so those segments were excluded. When HLA alleles, especially DR and DQ, strongly co-occurred, attributing TCR associations to individual alleles was difficult. In the study, around 150 TCR beta chains were listed as associated with cytomegalovirus. For the cohort, immune exposure information was limited to CMV serostatus. Most CMV-associated TCR beta chains appeared to be HLA-restricted in a later analysis, and the HLA associations seemed to be driven largely by CMV exposure. Broadly in line with IMGT annotations, most TCR beta V segments showed up in productive rearrangements about 87% or about 30% of the time in an earlier analysis of around 600 of the donors. A later genetic analysis associated a missense DCLRE1C variant with V-gene and J-gene trimming of TCR beta chains, and an independent cohort replicated the association. While some public TCRs were present in many individuals, most TCR sequences turned up only very rarely across donors. The authors suggested that the approach could potentially be generalized to other disease states and immunological phenotypes. The presence/absence analyses assumed that sequencing depth was roughly uniform across donors, and that assumption may not be true. Compared with the approximately 710-donor mean, donors in an Asian-associated ancestry cluster had fewer N-insertions in productive TCRs, according to a later genetic analysis. Compared with equally common non-associated chains, HLA-associated TCR beta chains in a later analysis were more clonally expanded and had lower generation probabilities. Because counts were too low, approximately 18 rarely observed V segments, including chromosome 9 orphons, were excluded from the earlier analysis of 500 to 700 of the donors. The classifier was reported to diagnose cytomegalovirus status with high specificity and sensitivity in both the original and validation cohorts. A further reported finding was that TCR beta sequences accurately predicted the HLA-A and HLA-B alleles for most subjects in the first cohort. In this cohort, only TCR beta chains were sequenced, and detectable features were limited by the absence of alpha or paired-chain data. A cluster of highly shared sequence variants was judged likely to be a technical artifact of the sequencing pipeline. Linkage disequilibrium might explain the correlated functional status among segregating V segments, but an unknown experimental factor could not be ruled out. HLA typing was unavailable for some donors at each locus, so association tests used only the typed subset.

The sample holds a few counts of this clone. Its recognized antigen is unknown. Base qualities are not at hand, and no much larger clone is one base apart. The chain was built from TRBV9 and TRBJ2-3, and TRBD2 matches 12 of the central bases. Sequenced input: PBMCs. This receptor was taken from a man between 25 and 39 years old in good health and CMV-seropositive. The CDR3 amino acid sequence is: CASSVARGLAGVTDTQYF. In nucleotide form, the sequence is TGTGCCAGCAGCGTAGCCAGGGGACTAGCGGGCGTCACAGATACGCAGTATTTT.